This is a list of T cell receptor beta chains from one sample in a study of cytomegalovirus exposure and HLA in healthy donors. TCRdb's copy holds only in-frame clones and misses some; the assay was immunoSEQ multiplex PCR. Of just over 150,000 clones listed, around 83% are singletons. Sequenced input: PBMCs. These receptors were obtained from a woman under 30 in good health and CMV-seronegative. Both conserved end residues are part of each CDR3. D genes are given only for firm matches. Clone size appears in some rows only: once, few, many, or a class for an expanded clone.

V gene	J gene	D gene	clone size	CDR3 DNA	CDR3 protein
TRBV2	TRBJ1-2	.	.	TGTGCCAGCAGTCCCTCGGGGGTTGGCTACACCTTC	CASSPSGVGYTF
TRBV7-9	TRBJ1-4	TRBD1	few	TGTGCCAGCAGCCAGGAGGCAGGGGGGAGAAAACTGTTTTTT	CASSQEAGGRKLFF
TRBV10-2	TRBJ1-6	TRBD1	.	TGCGCCAGCAGTGTGACAGGGGATTCACCCCTCCACTTT	CASSVTGDSPLHF
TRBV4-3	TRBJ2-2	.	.	TGCGCCAGCAGCCACAGGGCCAACACCGGGGAGCTGTTTTTT	CASSHRANTGELFF
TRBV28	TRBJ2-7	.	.	TGTGCCAGCAGTTTAAATTTTGGGGAGGCCAACTACGAGCAGTACTTC	CASSLNFGEANYEQYF
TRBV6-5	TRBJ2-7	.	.	TGTGCCAGCAGTTACCCCGGGTTCGAGCAGTACTTC	CASSYPGFEQYF
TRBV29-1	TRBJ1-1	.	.	TGCAGCGTTGCGTTCTCTGGGCAGGAAGCTTTCTTT	CSVAFSGQEAFF
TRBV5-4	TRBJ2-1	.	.	TGTGCCAGCAGCTTCGGGGGTGAGCAGTTCTTC	CASSFGGEQFF
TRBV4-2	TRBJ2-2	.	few	TGTGCCAGCAGCCAAGTAGCTAGCGAGAACACCGGGGAGCTGTTTTTT	CASSQVASENTGELFF
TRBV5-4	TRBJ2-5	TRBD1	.	TGTGCCAGCAGCGCCAAACTAACCGGGACAGGGGGCGTCGAGACCCAGTACTTC	CASSAKLTGTGGVETQYF
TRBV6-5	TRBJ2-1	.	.	TGTGCCAGCAGTGGTGGGCTTCCTGGGCTATTGTGGTTCTTC	CASSGGLPGLLWFF
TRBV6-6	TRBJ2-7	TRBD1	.	TGTGCCAGCACAAAACAGGGGGCCTACGAGCAGTACTTC	CASTKQGAYEQYF
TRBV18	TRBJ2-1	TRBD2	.	TGTGCCAGCTCACCGCGGGTGGGACTAGCAATCTACAATGAGCAGTTCTTC	CASSPRVGLAIYNEQFF
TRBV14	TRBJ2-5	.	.	TGTGCCAGCAGCCAAGTCCTTGGCGAGACCCAGTACTTC	CASSQVLGETQYF
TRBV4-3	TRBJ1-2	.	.	TGCGCCAGCAGCCAGGCAGGGTTAGGCTATGGCTACACCTTC	CASSQAGLGYGYTF
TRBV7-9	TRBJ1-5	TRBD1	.	TGTGCCAGCAGCTTAGGCGGGACAGGGAGGCAGCCCCAGCATTTT	CASSLGGTGRQPQHF
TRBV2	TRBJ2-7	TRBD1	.	TGTGCCAGCAGTGAAGTAGGACAGGGGGCGAAACCCTACGAGCAGTACTTC	CASSEVGQGAKPYEQYF